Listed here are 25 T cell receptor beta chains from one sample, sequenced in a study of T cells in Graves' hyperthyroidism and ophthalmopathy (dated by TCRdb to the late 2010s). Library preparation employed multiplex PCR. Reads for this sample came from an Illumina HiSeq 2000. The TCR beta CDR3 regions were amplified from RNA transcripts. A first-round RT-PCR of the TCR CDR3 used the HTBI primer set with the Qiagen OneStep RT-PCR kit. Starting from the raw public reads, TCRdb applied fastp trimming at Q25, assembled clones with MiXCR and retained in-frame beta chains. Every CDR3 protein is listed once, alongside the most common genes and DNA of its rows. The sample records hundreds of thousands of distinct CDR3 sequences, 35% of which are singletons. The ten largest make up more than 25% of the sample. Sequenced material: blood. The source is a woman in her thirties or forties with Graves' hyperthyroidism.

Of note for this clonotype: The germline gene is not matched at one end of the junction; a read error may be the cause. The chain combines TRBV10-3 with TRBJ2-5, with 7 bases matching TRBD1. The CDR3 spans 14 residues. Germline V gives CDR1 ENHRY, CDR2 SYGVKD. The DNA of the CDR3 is TGTGCCACCAGTGAGACAGGGCGATTAGAGACCCAGTACTTC. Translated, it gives CATSETGRLETQYF.

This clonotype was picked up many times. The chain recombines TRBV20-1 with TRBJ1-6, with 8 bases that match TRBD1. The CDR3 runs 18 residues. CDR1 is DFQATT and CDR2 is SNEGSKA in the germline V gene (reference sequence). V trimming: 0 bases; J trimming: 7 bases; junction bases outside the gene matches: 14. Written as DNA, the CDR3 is TGCAGTGCTAGAGAACTGAGAGTGGGACAGGTTTTGAATTCACCCCTCCACTTT. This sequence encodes CSARELRVGQVLNSPLHF.

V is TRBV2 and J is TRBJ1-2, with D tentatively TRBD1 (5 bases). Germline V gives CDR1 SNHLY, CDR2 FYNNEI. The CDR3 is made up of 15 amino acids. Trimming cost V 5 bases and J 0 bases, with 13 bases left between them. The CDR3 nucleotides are TGTGCCAGCAGTTTAGTGAGGGACCCTAACTATGGCTACACCTTC. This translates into CASSLVRDPNYGYTF.

The CDR3 sequence is CASSAHRAGGRGEQFF. The CDR3, as DNA: TGTGCCAGTAGTGCGCACAGGGCTGGGGGTCGGGGTGAGCAGTTCTTC. The chain recombines TRBV19 with TRBJ2-1; D perhaps matches TRBD1 (6 bases). The CDR3 sequence is 16 residues long. With 5 bases removed from V and 9 bases from J, the gap between germline ends came to 23 bases. Germline CDR1 reads LNHDA; CDR2 reads SQIVND (reference sequence).

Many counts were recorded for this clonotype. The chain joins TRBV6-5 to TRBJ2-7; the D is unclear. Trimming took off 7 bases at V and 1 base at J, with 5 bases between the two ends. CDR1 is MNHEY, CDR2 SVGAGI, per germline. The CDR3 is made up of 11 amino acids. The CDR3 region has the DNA TGTGCCAGCACCGTTTCCTACGAGCAGTACTTC. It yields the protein CASTVSYEQYF.

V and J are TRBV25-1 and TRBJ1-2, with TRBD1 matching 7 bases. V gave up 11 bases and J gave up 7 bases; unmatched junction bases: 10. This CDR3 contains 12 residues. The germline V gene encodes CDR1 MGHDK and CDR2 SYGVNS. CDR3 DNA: TGTGCCGGTGGGCAGGGGGGACGTGGCTACACCTTC. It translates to CAGGQGGRGYTF.

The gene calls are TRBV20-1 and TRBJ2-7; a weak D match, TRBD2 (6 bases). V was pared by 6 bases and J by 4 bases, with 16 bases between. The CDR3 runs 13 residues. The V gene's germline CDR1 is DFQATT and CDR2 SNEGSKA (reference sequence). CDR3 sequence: CSASPGTFYEQYF. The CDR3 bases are TGCAGTGCCTCACCCGGGACTTTTTACGAGCAGTACTTC.

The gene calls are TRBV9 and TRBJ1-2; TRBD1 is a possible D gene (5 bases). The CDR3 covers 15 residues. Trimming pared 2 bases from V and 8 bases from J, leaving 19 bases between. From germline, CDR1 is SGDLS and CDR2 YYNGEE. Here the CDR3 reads CASSVSATLGRGYTF. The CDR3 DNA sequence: TGTGCCAGCAGCGTTTCTGCTACTCTGGGGCGCGGCTACACCTTC.

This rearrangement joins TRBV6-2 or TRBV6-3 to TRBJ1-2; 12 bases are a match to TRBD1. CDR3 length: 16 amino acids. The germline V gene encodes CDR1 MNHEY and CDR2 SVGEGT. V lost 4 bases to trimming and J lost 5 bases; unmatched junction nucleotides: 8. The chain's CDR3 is CASSSSGTGGGYGYTF. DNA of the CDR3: TGTGCCAGCAGTTCCTCCGGGACAGGGGGCGGGTATGGCTACACCTTC.

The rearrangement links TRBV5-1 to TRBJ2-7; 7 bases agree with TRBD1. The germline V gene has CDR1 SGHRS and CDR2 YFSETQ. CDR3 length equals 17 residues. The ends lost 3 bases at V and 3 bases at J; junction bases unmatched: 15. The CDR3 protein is CASSSQSRDSFFYEQYF. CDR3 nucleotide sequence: TGCGCCAGCAGCTCCCAGAGCCGGGACAGCTTTTTCTACGAGCAGTACTTC.

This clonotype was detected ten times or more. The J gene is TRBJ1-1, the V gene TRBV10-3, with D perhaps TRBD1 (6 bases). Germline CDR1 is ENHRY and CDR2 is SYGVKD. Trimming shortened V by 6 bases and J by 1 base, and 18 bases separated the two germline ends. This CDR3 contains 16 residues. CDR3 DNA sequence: TGTGCCATCAGACATACAGGGCAGACTAAGAACACTGAAGCTTTCTTT. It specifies CAIRHTGQTKNTEAFF.

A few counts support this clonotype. The CDR3 DNA sequence: TGCAGTGCCGCGGGGGGGCGCTTCCGGGAGACTGAAGCTTTCTTT. Protein sequence: CSAAGGRFRETEAFF. This chain connects TRBV20-1 to TRBJ1-1; perhaps TRBD1 as D (6 bases). Germline lookup yields CDR1 DFQATT and CDR2 SNEGSKA (reference sequence). The ends were cut back, 6 bases at V and 5 bases at J, with 22 bases in the middle. The CDR3 loop spans 15 amino acids.

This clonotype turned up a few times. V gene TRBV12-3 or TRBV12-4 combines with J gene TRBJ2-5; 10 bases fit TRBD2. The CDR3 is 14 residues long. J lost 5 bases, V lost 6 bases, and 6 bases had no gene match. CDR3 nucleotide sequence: TGTGCCAGCAGGCTAGCGGGAGTAGGGGAGACCCAGTACTTC. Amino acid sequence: CASRLAGVGETQYF.

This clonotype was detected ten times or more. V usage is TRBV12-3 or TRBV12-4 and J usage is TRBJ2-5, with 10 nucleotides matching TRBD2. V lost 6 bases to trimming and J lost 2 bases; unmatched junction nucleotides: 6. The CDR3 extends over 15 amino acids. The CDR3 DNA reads TGTGCCAGCAGCGATCTAGCGGGGGTACAAGAGACCCAGTACTTC. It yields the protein CASSDLAGVQETQYF.

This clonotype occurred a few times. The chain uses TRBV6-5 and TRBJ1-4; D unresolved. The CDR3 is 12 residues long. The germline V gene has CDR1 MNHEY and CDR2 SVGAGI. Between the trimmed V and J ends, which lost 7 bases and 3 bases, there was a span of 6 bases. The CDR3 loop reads CASKQSNEKLFF. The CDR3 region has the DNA TGTGCCAGCAAACAGTCTAATGAAAAACTGTTTTTT.

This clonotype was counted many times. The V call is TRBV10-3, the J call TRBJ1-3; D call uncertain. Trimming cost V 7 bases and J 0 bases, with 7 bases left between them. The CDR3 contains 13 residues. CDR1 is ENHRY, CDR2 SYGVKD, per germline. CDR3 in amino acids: CAIKGGSGNTIYF. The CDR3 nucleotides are TGTGCCATCAAAGGCGGCTCTGGAAACACCATATATTTT.

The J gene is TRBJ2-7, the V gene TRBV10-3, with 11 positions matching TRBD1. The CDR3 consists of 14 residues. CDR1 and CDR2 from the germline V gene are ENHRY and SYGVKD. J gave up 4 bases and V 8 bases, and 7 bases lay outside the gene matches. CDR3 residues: CAIGSGTGGYEQYF. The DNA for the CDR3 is TGTGCCATCGGTTCCGGGACAGGGGGATACGAGCAGTACTTC.

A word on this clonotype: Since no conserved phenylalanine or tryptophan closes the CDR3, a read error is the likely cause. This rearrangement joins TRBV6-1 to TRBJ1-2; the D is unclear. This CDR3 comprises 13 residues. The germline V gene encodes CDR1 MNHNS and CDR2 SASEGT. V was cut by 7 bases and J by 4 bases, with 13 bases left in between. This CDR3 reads CASIEEEFYGYTS. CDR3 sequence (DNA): TGTGCCAGCATCGAAGAGGAGTTCTATGGCTACACCTCC.

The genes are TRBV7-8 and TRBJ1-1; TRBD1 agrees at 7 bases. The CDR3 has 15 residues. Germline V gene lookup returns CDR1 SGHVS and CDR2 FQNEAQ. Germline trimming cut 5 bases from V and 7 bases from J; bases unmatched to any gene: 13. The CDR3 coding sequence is TGTGCCAGCAGCCCCTGGGGAGGGGGCGCGAGTGAAGCTTTCTTT. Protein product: CASSPWGGGASEAFF.

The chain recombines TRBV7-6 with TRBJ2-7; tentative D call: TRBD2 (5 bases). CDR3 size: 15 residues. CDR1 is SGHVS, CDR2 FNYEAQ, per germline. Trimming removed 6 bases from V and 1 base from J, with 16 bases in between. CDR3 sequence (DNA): TGTGCCAGCAGTCTGGACTGGACCTCTTCCTACGAGCAGTACTTC. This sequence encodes CASSLDWTSSYEQYF.

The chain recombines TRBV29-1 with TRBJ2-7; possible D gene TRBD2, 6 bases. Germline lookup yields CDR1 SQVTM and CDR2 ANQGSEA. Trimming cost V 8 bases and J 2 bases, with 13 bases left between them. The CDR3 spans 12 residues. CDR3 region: CSLGGSAYEQYF. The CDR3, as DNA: TGCAGCTTGGGGGGATCGGCCTACGAGCAGTACTTC.

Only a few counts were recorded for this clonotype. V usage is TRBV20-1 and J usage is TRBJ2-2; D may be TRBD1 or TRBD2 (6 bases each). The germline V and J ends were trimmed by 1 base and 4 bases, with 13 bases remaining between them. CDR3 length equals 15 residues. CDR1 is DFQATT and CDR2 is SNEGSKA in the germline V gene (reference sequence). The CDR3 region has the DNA TGCAGTGCTAGAGTCCGGGGGCGAGGCACCGGGGAGCTGTTTTTT. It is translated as CSARVRGRGTGELFF.

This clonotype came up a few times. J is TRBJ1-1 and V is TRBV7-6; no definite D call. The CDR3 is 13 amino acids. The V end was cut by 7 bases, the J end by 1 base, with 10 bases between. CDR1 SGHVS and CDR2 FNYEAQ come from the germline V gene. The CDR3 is CASIVDSNTEAFF. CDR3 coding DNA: TGTGCCAGCATCGTTGACTCGAACACTGAAGCTTTCTTT.

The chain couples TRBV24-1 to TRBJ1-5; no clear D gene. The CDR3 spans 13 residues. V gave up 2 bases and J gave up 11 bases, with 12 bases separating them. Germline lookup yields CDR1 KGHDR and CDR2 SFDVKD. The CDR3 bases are TGTGCCACCAGTGATTCCAGCGGGAGGACCCAGCATTTT. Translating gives CATSDSSGRTQHF.

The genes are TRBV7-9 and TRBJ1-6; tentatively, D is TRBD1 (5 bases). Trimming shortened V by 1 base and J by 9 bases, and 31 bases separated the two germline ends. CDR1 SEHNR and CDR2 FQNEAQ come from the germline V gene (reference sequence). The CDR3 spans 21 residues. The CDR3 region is CASSLGAPGPELQGPRSPLHF. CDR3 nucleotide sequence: TGTGCCAGCAGCTTAGGAGCTCCTGGGCCCGAACTCCAGGGCCCGCGTTCACCCCTCCACTTT.